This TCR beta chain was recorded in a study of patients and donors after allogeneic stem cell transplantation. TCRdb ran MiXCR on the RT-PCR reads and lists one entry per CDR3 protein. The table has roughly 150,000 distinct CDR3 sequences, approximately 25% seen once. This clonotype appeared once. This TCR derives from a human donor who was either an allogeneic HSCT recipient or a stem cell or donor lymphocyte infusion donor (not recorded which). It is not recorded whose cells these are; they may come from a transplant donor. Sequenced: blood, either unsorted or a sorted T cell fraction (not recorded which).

The CDR3 DNA reads as TGTGCCAGCAGCTTAGCAGTAGCGGGAGTCAATGAGCAGTTCTTC. This gives the protein CASSLAVAGVNEQFF. This rearrangement joins TRBV5-6 to TRBJ2-1; 9 bases fit TRBD2. The CDR3 has 15 residues. With V trimmed by 2 bases and J by 6 bases, 6 bases remained unmatched. Per the germline V gene, CDR1 is SGHDT and CDR2 is YYEEEE.